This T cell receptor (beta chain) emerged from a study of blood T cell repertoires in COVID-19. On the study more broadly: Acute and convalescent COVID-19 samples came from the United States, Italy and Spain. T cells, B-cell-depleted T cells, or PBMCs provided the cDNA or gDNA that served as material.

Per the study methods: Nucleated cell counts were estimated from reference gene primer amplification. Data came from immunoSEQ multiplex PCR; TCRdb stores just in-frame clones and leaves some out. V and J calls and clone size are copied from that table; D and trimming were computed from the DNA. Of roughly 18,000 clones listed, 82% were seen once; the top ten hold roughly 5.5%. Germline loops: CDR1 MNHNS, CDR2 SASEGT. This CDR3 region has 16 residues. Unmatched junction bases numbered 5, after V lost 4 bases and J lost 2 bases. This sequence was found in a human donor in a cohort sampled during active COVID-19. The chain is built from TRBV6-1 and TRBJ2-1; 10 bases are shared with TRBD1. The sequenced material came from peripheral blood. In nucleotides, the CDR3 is TGTGCCAGCAGTGTATCCGGGACAGGGGCCTACAATGAGCAGTTCTTC. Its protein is CASSVSGTGAYNEQFF.